The clone carrying this TCR beta chain showed up just a few times. The CDR3 loop spans 16 amino acids. CDR1 SGHAT and CDR2 FQNNGV come from the germline V gene. Unmatched junction bases numbered 9, after V lost 2 bases and J lost 7 bases. The data derive from a study of Graves' ophthalmopathy and Graves' hyperthyroidism. Transcripts of RNA were the source for amplifying TCR beta CDR3 regions. Second-round multiplex PCR came after first-round RT-PCR with HTBI primers. TCRdb fed the multiplex PCR reads into MiXCR, producing one record per CDR3 protein. The sample carries about 220,000 distinct CDR3 sequences, 20% to 25% recorded once.

The clonotype comes from a woman aged 45-59 years with Graves' ophthalmopathy. This sequence joins TRBV11-2 and TRBJ2-2; 8 nucleotides align to TRBD1. The specimen sequenced was peripheral blood. The CDR3 bases are TGTGCCAGCAGCTTATTTGCAGGGGGCGCGGGCGGGGAGCTGTTTTTT. Encoded protein: CASSLFAGGAGGELFF.